This TCR beta chain appears in the sequencing data of a study of control samples from healthy donors and cancer patients. Germline V lookup: CDR1 SGHKS, CDR2 YYEKEE (reference sequence). V dropped 3 bases and J dropped 3 bases, with 13 bases sitting between them. The CDR3 contains 14 residues. Here immunoSEQ multiplex PCR was the method, and the copy in TCRdb shows in-frame clones only, minus some. The data show around 100,000 clones, around 90% seen once. This receptor was identified in a human donor in good health. The donor label of this sample is uncertain. V gene TRBV5-5 combines with J gene TRBJ2-7; possibly TRBD1 for D (5 bases). Input material: blood. The CDR3 sequence is CASSWRTGHYEQYV. The CDR3 DNA reads as TGTGCCAGCAGCTGGAGAACAGGACACTACGAGCAGTACGTC.